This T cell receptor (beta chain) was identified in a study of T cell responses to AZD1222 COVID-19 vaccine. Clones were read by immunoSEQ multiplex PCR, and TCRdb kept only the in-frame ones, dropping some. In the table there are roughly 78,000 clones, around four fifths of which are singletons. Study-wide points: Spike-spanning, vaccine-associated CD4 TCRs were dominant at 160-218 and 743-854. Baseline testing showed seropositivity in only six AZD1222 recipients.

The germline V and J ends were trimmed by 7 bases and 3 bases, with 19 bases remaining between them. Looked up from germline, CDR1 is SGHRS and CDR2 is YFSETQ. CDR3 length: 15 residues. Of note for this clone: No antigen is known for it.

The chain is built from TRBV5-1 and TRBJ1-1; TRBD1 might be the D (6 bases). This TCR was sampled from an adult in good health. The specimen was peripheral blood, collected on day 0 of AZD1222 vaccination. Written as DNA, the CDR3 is TGCGCCAGCCGCCGAACAGGGTTCGGGGACACTGAAGCTTTCTTT. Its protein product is CASRRTGFGDTEAFF.